The next 15 T cell receptor beta chains were all read from a single sample in a study of Ad26.COV2.S vaccination and SARS-CoV-2 variants. The treatment: roughly 20 received Ad26.COV2.S at low or high dose, single or two shots; 5 received placebo; per-sample allocation not given. The samples were gathered on day 63 after the first injection of vaccine or placebo. The method was immunoSEQ multiplex PCR; TCRdb's version includes in-frame clones alone and lacks a portion of them. The sample records over 400,000 clones, roughly 90% being singletons. This specimen was peripheral blood, taken in a trial of Ad26.COV2.S vaccine versus placebo. These receptors all stem from a person between 18 and 60 years old who received the Ad26.COV2.S COVID-19 vaccine or a placebo.

The chain recombines TRBV5-6 with TRBJ1-5; D is ambiguous. Germline V gives CDR1 SGHDT, CDR2 YYEEEE. Trimming cost V 0 bases and J 0 bases, with 10 bases left between them. The CDR3 runs to 16 residues. The CDR3 loop reads CASSLGPGDSNQPQHF. In DNA, the CDR3 is TGTGCCAGCAGCTTGGGGCCGGGTGATAGCAATCAGCCCCAGCATTTT. Full variable domain (missing parts from reference TRBV5-6 and TRBJ1-5): DAGVTQSPTHLIKTRGQQVTLRCSPKSGHDTVSWYQQALGQGPQFIFQYYEEEERQRGNFPDRFSGHQFPNYSSELNVNALLLGDSALYLCASSLGPGDSNQPQHFGDGTRLSIL.

J is TRBJ1-6 and V is TRBV6-5; the match to TRBD1 covers 12 bases. V shed 3 bases and J 12 bases; nucleotides not matched to a gene: 9. The CDR3 sequence is 16 residues long. Germline V lookup: CDR1 MNHEY, CDR2 SVGAGI. CDR3 residues: CASSYSRGTGGKPLHF. The CDR3 DNA sequence: TGTGCCAGCAGTTATAGCCGCGGGACAGGGGGCAAACCCCTCCACTTT.

This sequence joins TRBV19 and TRBJ2-4, with a possible D match to TRBD1 (5 bases). The V end lost 0 bases, the J end lost 7 bases, and 16 bases lay between the germline ends. CDR1 is LNHDA and CDR2 is SQIVND in the germline V gene (reference sequence). The CDR3 covers 16 residues. The CDR3: CASSIDLTGRANIQYF. CDR3 bases: TGTGCCAGTAGTATAGATCTCACAGGCCGAGCCAACATTCAGTACTTC.

The chain uses TRBV7-2 and TRBJ2-3, with TRBD2 identical over 7 bases. The trim removed 1 base at V and 1 base at J, leaving 8 bases unmatched. Germline V gene data show CDR1 as SGHTA and CDR2 as FQGNSA. The CDR3 totals 17 residues. The CDR3 loop is CASSLGRGGGGTDTQYF. In DNA, the CDR3 is TGTGCCAGCAGCTTAGGGCGCGGCGGGGGAGGCACAGATACGCAGTATTTT.

The gene calls are TRBV20-1 and TRBJ2-1, with a possible D match to TRBD2 (5 bases). The V end lost 3 bases, the J end lost 4 bases, and 16 bases lay between the germline ends. The CDR3 has 15 amino acids. Per germline, CDR1 DFQATT and CDR2 SNEGSKA (reference sequence). CDR3 protein: CSASILSGKYNEQFF. The CDR3 nucleotides read TGCAGTGCTAGTATTCTCAGCGGAAAGTACAATGAGCAGTTCTTC.

The chain is built from TRBV4-1 and TRBJ2-7, with 8 bases identical to TRBD1. This CDR3 has 16 residues. From germline, CDR1 is MGHRA and CDR2 YSYEKL. V trimming: 0 bases; J trimming: 5 bases; junction bases outside the gene matches: 9. Here the CDR3 DNA reads TGCGCCAGCAGCCAAGATCTTATAACAGGGGGGCACGAGCAGTACTTC. This sequence encodes CASSQDLITGGHEQYF.

This chain uses TRBV19 with TRBJ2-7; TRBD1 aligns across 7 bases. The CDR3 has 15 amino acids. Germline CDR1 LNHDA, CDR2 SQIVND (reference sequence). J lost 3 bases, V lost 1 base, and 6 bases had no gene match. The CDR3 here is CASSIGTGGNYEQYF. The CDR3 coding sequence is TGTGCCAGTAGTATAGGGACAGGAGGTAACTACGAGCAGTACTTC.

The rearrangement joins TRBV18 to TRBJ1-6; D ambiguous. Deletions cut 2 bases from V and 7 bases from J, with 9 bases between. The V gene's germline CDR1 is KGHSH and CDR2 LQKENI. The CDR3 is 14 amino acids. CDR3 sequence reads: CASSPGLENSPLHF. The CDR3 DNA sequence: TGTGCCAGCTCACCAGGGCTCGAGAATTCACCCCTCCACTTT.

V is TRBV18 and J is TRBJ2-7; the D is unclear. Germline-derived CDR1 and CDR2 are KGHSH and LQKENI. The CDR3 is 16 residues long. The V end lost 6 bases, the J end lost 2 bases, and 20 bases lay between the germline ends. In DNA form, the CDR3 reads TGTGCCAGCTCGACCATGCAGTCCGACCCCACCTACGAGCAGTACTTC. Protein sequence: CASSTMQSDPTYEQYF.

The CDR3 reads CASSPRVSGVGEKLFF. In nucleotides, the CDR3 is TGTGCCAGCAGCCCCCGAGTATCGGGGGTTGGGGAAAAACTGTTTTTT. The V call is TRBV9, the J call TRBJ1-4; D possibly corresponds to TRBD1 (5 bases). Trimming stripped 4 bases from V and 8 bases from J, with 21 bases between. The germline CDR1 and CDR2 sequences are SGDLS and YYNGEE. This CDR3 has 16 amino acids.

The rearrangement uses TRBV6-1 and TRBJ1-4; D ambiguous. V lost 4 bases and J 4 bases, leaving 7 bases between the germline ends. The CDR3 sequence is 13 residues long. Germline V gene data show CDR1 as MNHNS and CDR2 as SASEGT. The CDR3 DNA reads TGTGCCAGCAGTGGGGGTTTTAATGAAAAACTGTTTTTT. Protein product: CASSGGFNEKLFF.

This clone has only one observation. The chain employs TRBV11-2 and TRBJ2-3; 10 nucleotides agree with TRBD2. The CDR3 is 17 residues long. Germline CDR1 is SGHAT and CDR2 is FQNNGV. With V trimmed by 2 bases and J by 2 bases, 7 bases remained unmatched. As DNA, the CDR3 is TGTGCCAGCAGCTTATTTAATAGCGGGGGGCCCACAGATACGCAGTATTTT. It codes for CASSLFNSGGPTDTQYF.

This CDR3 is CATSEPGRNNEQFF. The CDR3 DNA reads TGTGCCACCAGTGAACCCGGACGCAACAATGAGCAGTTCTTC. V is TRBV24-1 and J is TRBJ2-1; no clear D. Germline CDR1 KGHDR, CDR2 SFDVKD. V was shortened by 4 bases and J by 5 bases, with 11 bases between the two germline ends. This CDR3 has 14 amino acids.

The chain recombines TRBV25-1 with TRBJ2-5; 7 bases line up with TRBD1. J lost 3 bases, V lost 3 bases, and 4 bases had no gene match. Germline lookup yields CDR1 MGHDK and CDR2 SYGVNS. The CDR3 has 14 residues. CDR3 bases: TGTGCCAGCAGTGATTACAGGGGCGAAGAGACCCAGTACTTC. This translates into CASSDYRGEETQYF.

The chain uses TRBV5-1 and TRBJ1-2; weak D call: TRBD1 (5 bases). Trimming took off 1 base at V and 4 bases at J, with 11 bases between the two ends. The CDR3 has 14 amino acids. Germline V CDR1 and CDR2: SGHRS, YFSETQ. The DNA for the CDR3 is TGCGCCAGCAGCTTGACGTCTGGGGCCTATGGCTACACCTTC. It yields the protein CASSLTSGAYGYTF.